The entry below gives a single TCR beta chain sequence along with its context. This sample is drawn from a study of blood T cell repertoires in COVID-19. On the study more broadly: Nucleic acid was either cDNA or gDNA, and it came from T cells, B-cell-depleted T cells, or PBMCs.

The assay was immunoSEQ multiplex PCR, and TCRdb's table has in-frame clones only and misses some. The profile covers more than 25,000 clones, with roughly 94% appearing a single time and roughly 3.7% taken by the ten largest. Germline-derived CDR1 and CDR2 are ENHRY and SYGVKD. The V and J ends lost 6 bases and 6 bases respectively, with 18 bases between them. The CDR3 extends over 15 amino acids. This chain connects TRBV10-3 to TRBJ1-5; no clear D gene. Sequencing input: peripheral blood. This receptor was taken from a human donor with active COVID-19. The donor label of this sample is uncertain. The CDR3 DNA reads as TGTGCCATCAGCCCCACCCAAGAGGTTAGTCAGCCCCAGCATTTT. It translates to CAISPTQEVSQPQHF.